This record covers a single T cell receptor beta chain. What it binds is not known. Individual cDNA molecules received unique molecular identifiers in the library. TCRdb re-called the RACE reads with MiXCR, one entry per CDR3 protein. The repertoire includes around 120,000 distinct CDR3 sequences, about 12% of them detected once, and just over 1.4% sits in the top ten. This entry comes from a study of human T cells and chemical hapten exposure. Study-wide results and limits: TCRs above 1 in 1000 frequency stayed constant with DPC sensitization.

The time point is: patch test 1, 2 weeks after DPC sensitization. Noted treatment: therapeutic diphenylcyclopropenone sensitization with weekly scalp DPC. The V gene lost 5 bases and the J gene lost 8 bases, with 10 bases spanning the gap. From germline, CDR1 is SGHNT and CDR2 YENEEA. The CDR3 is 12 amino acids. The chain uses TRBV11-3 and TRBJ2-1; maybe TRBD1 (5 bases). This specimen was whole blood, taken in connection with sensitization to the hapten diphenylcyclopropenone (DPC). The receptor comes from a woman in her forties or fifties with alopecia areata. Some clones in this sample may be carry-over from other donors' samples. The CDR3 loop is CASSPQGDEQFF. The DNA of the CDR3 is TGTGCCAGCAGCCCCCAAGGGGATGAGCAGTTCTTC. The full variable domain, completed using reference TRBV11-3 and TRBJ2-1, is EAGVVQSPRYKIIEKKQPVAFWCNPISGHNTLYWYLQNLGQGPELLIRYENEEAVDDSQLPKDRFSAERLKGVDSTLKIQPAELGDSAVYLCASSPQGDEQFFGPGTRLTVL.